These 24 T cell receptor beta chains were sequenced from one sample in a study of shared clonotypes between healthy human individuals. The method was immunoSEQ multiplex PCR; TCRdb's version includes in-frame clones alone and lacks a portion of them. Here the sample spans more than 2 million clones, 95% being singletons. Sequencing used naive CD4+ T cells sorted from blood. The subset is: CD45RA+ positively selected. These receptors all stem from a man younger than 35 in good health.

V is TRBV30 and J is TRBJ2-1; 7 bases fit TRBD1. There are 13 residues in the CDR3. Germline assignment: CDR1 GTSNPN and CDR2 SVGIG (reference sequence). Losses at the gene ends were 4 bases for V and 7 bases for J; bases not matched to a gene: 7. CDR3 bases: TGTGCCTGGATCCCGACAGGGCGGAATGAGCAGTTCTTC. It codes for CAWIPTGRNEQFF.

The chain recombines TRBV29-1 with TRBJ2-2, with D unclear. Deletions cut 1 base from V and 0 bases from J, with 6 bases between. The CDR3 contains 14 residues. Germline-derived CDR1 and CDR2 are SQVTM and ANQGSEA. CDR3: CSVEVRSNTGELFF. In DNA, the CDR3 is TGCAGCGTTGAAGTTCGGTCGAACACCGGGGAGCTGTTTTTT.

Remarks on this clone: This is likely a read error, given that the CDR3 carries no conserved phenylalanine or tryptophan at its end. It is unclear where the CDR3 begins or ends on the DNA, so no DNA is shown, and the CDR3 is as TCRdb lists it. The chain carries TRBV6-1 and TRBJ2-7; the table's TRBD1 call for D was not verified on the DNA. Germline V gene lookup returns CDR1 MNHNS and CDR2 SASEGT. The CDR3 contains 12 residues when both ends are counted. The CDR3 loop is CASRDDSDHLGL.

The J gene is TRBJ1-2, the V gene TRBV5-8, with D possibly matching TRBD1 (5 bases). Trimming cost V 0 bases and J 3 bases, with 12 bases left between them. CDR1 and CDR2 (germline): SGHTS, YDEGEE. The length of the CDR3 is 15 residues. The CDR3 DNA reads as TGTGCCAGCAGCTTGGAGGAGGGGCTGGACTATGGCTACACCTTC. Protein: CASSLEEGLDYGYTF.

A note on this clone: The sample holds other DNA sequences that translate to the same CDR3. The V and J genes are TRBV19 and TRBJ1-2; possibly TRBD1 for D (6 bases). CDR3 length: 12 amino acids. V was pared by 4 bases and J by 7 bases, with 10 bases between. Looked up from germline, CDR1 is LNHDA and CDR2 is SQIVND (reference sequence). The CDR3 sequence is CASSTTGFGYTF. Here the CDR3 DNA reads TGTGCCAGTAGTACAACAGGGTTTGGCTACACCTTC.

A single count supports this clone. The chain joins TRBV9 to TRBJ1-6; D is perhaps TRBD1 (6 bases). V was shortened by 0 bases and J by 8 bases, with 15 bases between the two germline ends. In germline, CDR1 is SGDLS, CDR2 YYNGEE. The CDR3 covers 16 residues. The CDR3 reads CASSVEAGQKDSPLHF. CDR3 DNA sequence: TGTGCCAGCAGCGTAGAGGCCGGACAGAAGGATTCACCCCTCCACTTT.

This clone has only one observation. The chain carries TRBV4-3 and TRBJ2-4; a possible D gene is TRBD2 (6 bases). CDR3 length equals 14 residues. Trimming stripped 4 bases from V and 8 bases from J, with 15 bases between. Per germline, CDR1 LGHNA and CDR2 YSLEER. DNA of the CDR3: TGCGCCAGCAGCCCCTCGGGGACTGGGGACATTCAGTACTTC. It is translated as CASSPSGTGDIQYF.

This clone was seen just once. V usage is TRBV15 and J usage is TRBJ2-7, with D maybe TRBD1 (6 bases). Germline V lookup: CDR1 LNHNV, CDR2 YYDKDF (reference sequence). The V and J ends lost 8 bases and 2 bases respectively, with 16 bases between them. The CDR3 consists of 14 residues. CDR3 DNA sequence: TGTGCCACCGGGGTGCGGGCAGGGGCCTACGAGCAGTACTTC. Residues: CATGVRAGAYEQYF.

Points on this clone: The sample has other DNA sequences that encode this CDR3 too. This chain uses TRBV4-3 with TRBJ2-3, with D perhaps TRBD2 (5 bases). CDR1 and CDR2 from the germline V gene are LGHNA and YSLEER. V was cut by 0 bases and J by 4 bases, with 8 bases left in between. This CDR3 is built from 14 residues. In nucleotides, the CDR3 is TGCGCCAGCAGCCAAGATGGGCGGGCAGATACGCAGTATTTT. Residues: CASSQDGRADTQYF.

Turning to this clone: This CDR3 is also generated by other DNA sequences in the sample. The CDR3 region has the DNA TGTGCCAGCAGCCCGACTAGCAGCTACGAGCAGTACTTC. It specifies CASSPTSSYEQYF. J is TRBJ2-7 and V is TRBV5-6; 7 bases are a match to TRBD2. Trimming at V came to 4 bases and at J to 3 bases, leaving 4 bases not matched to a gene. This CDR3 is built from 13 residues. The germline V gene encodes CDR1 SGHDT and CDR2 YYEEEE.

The V call is TRBV5-1, the J call TRBJ2-1; perhaps TRBD2 as D (7 bases). The V end lost 3 bases, the J end lost 5 bases, and 21 bases lay between the germline ends. This CDR3 contains 17 residues. Germline V lookup: CDR1 SGHRS, CDR2 YFSETQ. The CDR3 DNA reads TGCGCCAGCAGCTCCAGATCTAGAGGGGGGGCCAACAATGAGCAGTTCTTC. Translated: CASSSRSRGGANNEQFF.

The chain has TRBV28 and TRBJ1-2; TRBD1 matches at 7 bases. This CDR3 region has 14 residues. V lost 8 bases and J lost 2; bases outside the gene matches: 8. Germline-derived CDR1 and CDR2 are MDHEN and SYDVKM. DNA for the CDR3: TGTGCCAGCGGGGTACCGGGACAGAACTATGGCTACACCTTC. Protein sequence: CASGVPGQNYGYTF.

Concerning this clone itself: The sample has other DNA sequences that encode this CDR3 too. V usage is TRBV10-3 and J usage is TRBJ1-5; D unclear. The CDR3 has 13 residues. CDR1 ENHRY and CDR2 SYGVKD come from the germline V gene. V shed 0 bases and J shed 7 bases, with 7 bases lying between them. The CDR3 sequence: CAISESTGQPQHF. Here the CDR3 DNA reads TGTGCCATCAGTGAGTCTACGGGGCAGCCCCAGCATTTT.

The rearrangement uses TRBV2 and TRBJ1-5, with D perhaps TRBD1 (5 bases). Trimming took off 5 bases at V and 3 bases at J, with 14 bases between the two ends. The CDR3 has 15 amino acids. Germline CDR1 reads SNHLY; CDR2 reads FYNNEI. CDR3 amino acids: CASSTGAGPNQPQHF. DNA of the CDR3: TGTGCCAGCAGTACCGGCGCAGGGCCCAATCAGCCCCAGCATTTT.

The V gene is TRBV5-5, the J gene TRBJ1-1; D possibly corresponds to TRBD1 (6 bases). Trimming removed 4 bases from V and 4 bases from J, with 11 bases in between. This CDR3 comprises 13 residues. Per germline, CDR1 SGHKS and CDR2 YYEKEE (reference sequence). CDR3 amino acids: CASSAAGATEAFF. In nucleotides, the CDR3 is TGTGCCAGCAGCGCCGCAGGGGCCACTGAAGCTTTCTTT.

The V gene is TRBV28, the J gene TRBJ2-7; possibly TRBD1 or TRBD2 for D (6 bases each). The CDR3 covers 15 residues. Trimming pared 6 bases from V and 3 bases from J, leaving 18 bases between. CDR1 and CDR2 (germline): MDHEN, SYDVKM. CDR3 loop: CASRGGDGTFYEQYF. In nucleotides, the CDR3 is TGTGCCAGCAGGGGAGGTGATGGGACATTCTACGAGCAGTACTTC.

In nucleotides, the CDR3 is TGTGCCAGTAGTGGGGACCTCAATCAGCCCCAGCATTTT. This encodes CASSGDLNQPQHF. V is TRBV19 and J is TRBJ1-5; weak D call: TRBD1 (5 bases). Trimming removed 5 bases at V and 3 bases at J, with 8 bases between. Germline V gives CDR1 LNHDA, CDR2 SQIVND (reference sequence). The CDR3 spans 13 residues. Looking up the rest from reference TRBV19 and TRBJ1-5 gives the full variable domain: DGGITQSPKYLFRKEGQNVTLSCEQNLNHDAMYWYRQDPGQGLRLIYYSQIVNDFQKGDIAEGYSVSREKKESFPLTVTSAQKNPTAFYLCASSGDLNQPQHFGDGTRLSIL.

The chain carries TRBV10-3 and TRBJ2-5; TRBD1 or TRBD2 may be the D gene (7 bases each). The V and J ends lost 0 bases and 4 bases respectively, with 12 bases between them. The germline CDR1 and CDR2 sequences are ENHRY and SYGVKD. The length of the CDR3 is 15 residues. The CDR3 reads CAISESGGGSETQYF. The CDR3 DNA reads as TGTGCCATCAGTGAGTCGGGAGGGGGCTCAGAGACCCAGTACTTC.

Turning to this clone: The same CDR3 can be traced to other DNA sequences in this sample. V is TRBV27 and J is TRBJ1-5, with no clear D. CDR1 and CDR2 from the germline V gene are MNHEY and SMNVEV (reference sequence). The CDR3 consists of 14 residues. V dropped 5 bases and J dropped 4 bases, with 12 bases sitting between them. CDR3 in DNA: TGTGCCAGCAGTCCGACCGGTGGGAATCAGCCCCAGCATTTT. Translating gives CASSPTGGNQPQHF.

V usage is TRBV19 and J usage is TRBJ1-2, with D perhaps TRBD1 (5 bases). With 3 bases removed from V and 2 bases from J, the gap between germline ends came to 10 bases. Germline values: CDR1 LNHDA, CDR2 SQIVND (reference sequence). This CDR3 is 14 amino acids long. For the CDR3, the DNA is TGTGCCAGTAGTATTTTTGAGGGGAACTATGGCTACACCTTC. Its translation is CASSIFEGNYGYTF.

This clone was seen once. The CDR3 region is CASSPRLAGINEQFF. The DNA for the CDR3 is TGTGCCAGCAGCCCCCGCCTAGCGGGGATCAATGAGCAGTTCTTC. The chain joins TRBV7-9 to TRBJ2-1, with TRBD2 identical over 9 bases. CDR1 and CDR2 (germline): SEHNR, FQNEAQ (reference sequence). V shed 5 bases, J shed 6 bases, and the junction held 8 bases outside the gene matches. The CDR3 loop spans 15 amino acids.

Remarks on this clone: The sample carries other DNA sequences with the same CDR3. The chain uses TRBV29-1 and TRBJ2-5; 7 bases match TRBD1. V lost 6 bases and J lost 1; bases outside the gene matches: 2. The CDR3 runs to 12 residues. Looked up from germline, CDR1 is SQVTM and CDR2 is ANQGSEA. The CDR3 region has the DNA TGCAGCGTCGGGACAGCCCAAGAGACCCAGTACTTC. Amino acid sequence: CSVGTAQETQYF.

The gene calls are TRBV10-3 and TRBJ2-4; no definite D call. This CDR3 has 16 amino acids. Trimming stripped 3 bases from V and 0 bases from J, with 12 bases between. CDR1 is ENHRY, CDR2 SYGVKD, per germline. The CDR3 loop is CAISEQAYLAKNIQYF. In DNA form, the CDR3 reads TGTGCCATCAGTGAACAAGCCTATCTAGCCAAAAACATTCAGTACTTC.

The chain employs TRBV6-6 and TRBJ1-1, with unresolved D. Germline CDR1 is MNHNY and CDR2 is SVGAGI (reference sequence). The CDR3 contains 14 residues. The V and J ends lost 0 bases and 2 bases respectively, with 7 bases between them. The CDR3 coding sequence is TGTGCCAGCAGTTACTCCGACGCTAACACTGAAGCTTTCTTT. It specifies CASSYSDANTEAFF.